The 20 T cell receptor beta chains below come from one sample, sequenced in a study of blood T cell repertoires in COVID-19. Sequencing was performed with immunoSEQ multiplex PCR; in TCRdb, only in-frame clones are kept and a portion is missing. Of some 250,000 clones in the sample, approximately 80% were seen once. The sample taken for sequencing was peripheral blood. The receptors were gathered from a middle-aged man with acute or convalescent COVID-19.

CDR3: CASPDRGRYEQYF. The DNA for the CDR3 is TGTGCCAGCCCCGACAGGGGTAGGTACGAGCAGTACTTC. The V call is TRBV21-1, the J call TRBJ2-7; TRBD1 is the table's D call, not checked against the DNA. TRBV21-1 represents a pseudogene. This CDR3 has 13 amino acids.

The V gene is TRBV27, the J gene TRBJ1-1, with a weak D call TRBD1 (6 bases). The CDR3 covers 16 residues. V gave up 6 bases and J gave up 0 bases, with 17 bases separating them. CDR1 is MNHEY, CDR2 SMNVEV, per germline (reference sequence). DNA for the CDR3: TGTGCCAGCAGCCAAAAACAGGGAACCATGAACACTGAAGCTTTCTTT. Its protein product is CASSQKQGTMNTEAFF.

V and J are TRBV6-5 and TRBJ1-2; 8 positions match TRBD1. This CDR3 is built from 13 residues. Trimming cost V 11 bases and J 3 bases; bases outside gene matches: 8. CDR1 and CDR2 (germline): MNHEY, SVGAGI. The CDR3 loop reads CASGQGRDYGYTF. The CDR3 DNA reads as TGTGCCTCCGGACAGGGACGCGACTATGGCTACACCTTC.

V and J are TRBV6-5 and TRBJ2-7; 14 bases align to TRBD2. The V and J ends lost 5 bases and 5 bases, in that order; junction bases with no gene match: 2. Per germline, CDR1 MNHEY and CDR2 SVGAGI. The CDR3 extends over 14 amino acids. The CDR3 sequence is CASSPGLAGDEQYF. The CDR3 nucleotides are TGTGCCAGCAGTCCGGGACTAGCGGGAGACGAGCAGTACTTC.

The chain combines TRBV7-2 with TRBJ2-7, with TRBD2 matching 10 bases. Germline V lookup: CDR1 SGHTA, CDR2 FQGNSA. V shed 5 bases, J shed 2 bases, and the junction held 6 bases outside the gene matches. The CDR3 totals 15 residues. The DNA for the CDR3 is TGTGCCAGCAGCGCCCAGAGCGGGAGGGCCTACGAGCAGTACTTC. The encoded protein is CASSAQSGRAYEQYF. Supplemented by reference TRBV7-2 and TRBJ2-7, the full variable domain reads GAGVSQSPSNKVTEKGKDVELRCDPISGHTALYWYRQSLGQGLEFLIYFQGNSAPDKSGLPSDRFSAERTGGSVSTLTIQRTQQEDSAVYLCASSAQSGRAYEQYFGPGTRLTVT.

The gene calls are TRBV7-9 and TRBJ1-2; the D is unclear. This CDR3 has 14 residues. The germline CDR1 and CDR2 sequences are SEHNR and FQNEAQ (reference sequence). Trimming took off 2 bases at V and 0 bases at J, with 7 bases between the two ends. CDR3 in amino acids: CASSLLETNYGYTF. DNA of the CDR3: TGTGCCAGCAGCTTATTAGAGACTAACTATGGCTACACCTTC.

The rearrangement joins TRBV10-3 to TRBJ2-6; 8 positions match TRBD1. Germline CDR1 ENHRY, CDR2 SYGVKD. Losses at the gene ends were 5 bases for V and 4 bases for J; bases not matched to a gene: 7. The CDR3 has 16 amino acids. The CDR3 loop is CAISRQGNSGANVLTF. DNA of the CDR3: TGTGCCATCAGTCGACAGGGGAATTCAGGGGCCAACGTCCTGACTTTC.

V usage is TRBV9 and J usage is TRBJ1-6, with 10 bases aligning to TRBD1. V shed 4 bases, J shed 10 bases, and the junction held 11 bases outside the gene matches. The CDR3 contains 16 residues. Germline V gene data show CDR1 as SGDLS and CDR2 as YYNGEE. CDR3 sequence: CASSPRWGTGVSPLHF. In nucleotides, the CDR3 is TGTGCCAGCAGCCCGCGGTGGGGGACAGGGGTGTCACCCCTCCACTTT.

This clone was detected a few times. The chain joins TRBV4-3 to TRBJ2-5; D is possibly TRBD2 (5 bases). CDR1 LGHNA and CDR2 YSLEER come from the germline V gene. Trimming removed 0 bases at V and 7 bases at J, with 18 bases between. The CDR3 has 16 amino acids. The CDR3: CASSQDLIATTGTQYF. CDR3 coding DNA: TGCGCCAGCAGCCAAGATTTGATAGCGACTACGGGGACCCAGTACTTC.

The chain combines TRBV5-1 with TRBJ2-7; D possibly corresponds to TRBD1 (5 bases). The CDR3 totals 14 residues. Germline-derived CDR1 and CDR2 are SGHRS and YFSETQ. V gave up 4 bases and J gave up 0 bases, with 11 bases separating them. In nucleotides, the CDR3 is TGCGCCAGCAGCGTACGACAGAGCTCCTACGAGCAGTACTTC. This encodes CASSVRQSSYEQYF.

This chain uses TRBV27 with TRBJ1-4, with a possible D match to TRBD1 (6 bases). The CDR3 loop spans 16 amino acids. Trimming cost V 4 bases and J 3 bases, with 15 bases left between them. Germline CDR1 is MNHEY and CDR2 is SMNVEV (reference sequence). CDR3 residues: CASSSNRVSANEKLFF. CDR3 DNA sequence: TGTGCCAGCAGTTCCAACAGGGTCTCGGCTAATGAAAAACTGTTTTTT.

The chain combines TRBV19 with TRBJ1-1; 8 positions match TRBD1. CDR3 length: 14 residues. J gave up 10 bases and V 6 bases, and 13 bases lay outside the gene matches. Germline-derived CDR1 and CDR2 are LNHDA and SQIVND (reference sequence). CDR3 DNA: TGTGCCAGTAGCCCGGACAGGGTAAGAGGGGTAGCTTTCTTT. It translates to CASSPDRVRGVAFF.

The rearrangement uses TRBV2 and TRBJ2-1; the D gene is possibly TRBD2 (5 bases). This CDR3 region has 13 residues. Germline V gene sequence: CDR1 SNHLY, CDR2 FYNNEI. V shed 1 base and J shed 8 bases, with 9 bases lying between them. The DNA for the CDR3 is TGTGCCAGCAGTGAAGGGGAGAGGGATGAGCAGTTCTTC. This sequence encodes CASSEGERDEQFF.

This chain links TRBV29-1 with TRBJ2-3; the D gene is possibly TRBD2 (7 bases). Trimming pared 7 bases from V and 0 bases from J, leaving 17 bases between. Germline V gene data show CDR1 as SQVTM and CDR2 as ANQGSEA. The CDR3 extends over 15 amino acids. The CDR3 is CSAERGTTSTDTQYF. The CDR3 bases are TGCAGCGCCGAAAGGGGGACTACCAGCACAGATACGCAGTATTTT.

The chain recombines TRBV19 with TRBJ1-2; D not certain. The ends were cut back, 0 bases at V and 4 bases at J, with 12 bases in the middle. The CDR3 is 15 amino acids. Germline CDR1 LNHDA, CDR2 SQIVND (reference sequence). The CDR3 loop is CASSIDTGMSYGYTF. The CDR3 region has the DNA TGTGCCAGTAGTATAGATACGGGGATGAGCTATGGCTACACCTTC.

A remark on this clone: Other nucleotide sequences in the sample specify the same CDR3. The CDR3 here is CASSPRGYTEAFF. The CDR3 nucleotides read TGTGCCAGCAGCCCCCGAGGGTACACTGAAGCTTTCTTT. The V and J genes are TRBV14 and TRBJ1-1; D gene uncertain. Trimming took off 4 bases at V and 3 bases at J, with 9 bases between the two ends. Looked up from germline, CDR1 is SGHDN and CDR2 is FVKESK. The CDR3 length is 13 residues.

This chain joins TRBV10-3 and TRBJ1-1, with TRBD1 as a possible D gene (5 bases). This CDR3 has 12 amino acids. Germline assignment: CDR1 ENHRY and CDR2 SYGVKD. V lost 0 bases and J 10 bases, leaving 9 bases between the germline ends. The CDR3 sequence is CAISESTDAAFF. In DNA form, the CDR3 reads TGTGCCATCAGTGAGTCGACAGATGCAGCTTTCTTT.

The gene calls are TRBV9 and TRBJ2-3, with 9 bases matching TRBD2. The CDR3 is 17 amino acids. Trimming took 0 bases from V and 1 from J; bases not matched to a gene: 6. CDR1 and CDR2 from the germline V gene are SGDLS and YYNGEE. CDR3 loop: CASSVDVAGAGTDTQYF. The CDR3 DNA follows: TGTGCCAGCAGCGTAGACGTAGCGGGGGCGGGCACAGATACGCAGTATTTT. Combining the CDR3 with reference TRBV9 and TRBJ2-3 gives the whole variable domain DSGVTQTPKHLITATGQRVTLRCSPRSGDLSVYWYQQSLDQGLQFLIQYYNGEERAKGNILERFSAQQFPDLHSELNLSSLELGDSALYFCASSVDVAGAGTDTQYFGPGTRLTVL.

The chain combines TRBV3-1 (or the pseudogene TRBV3-2) with TRBJ2-4; weak D call: TRBD2 (5 bases). The CDR3 is made up of 16 amino acids. Germline CDR1 LGHDT, CDR2 YNNKEL (reference sequence). Trimming took 1 base from V and 0 from J, leaving 10 bases between them. This chain's CDR3 is CASSQVRTGAKNIQYF. CDR3 DNA sequence: TGTGCCAGCAGCCAAGTGAGGACTGGAGCCAAAAACATTCAGTACTTC.

This chain joins TRBV9 and TRBJ1-1, with D unresolved. Germline values: CDR1 SGDLS, CDR2 YYNGEE. V lost 0 bases, J lost 0 bases, and 6 bases lay in between. This CDR3 has 14 amino acids. In DNA, the CDR3 is TGTGCCAGCAGCGTAGGGCAGGTGAACACTGAAGCTTTCTTT. Translated, it gives CASSVGQVNTEAFF. Complete variable domain (other parts from reference TRBV9 and TRBJ1-1): DSGVTQTPKHLITATGQRVTLRCSPRSGDLSVYWYQQSLDQGLQFLIQYYNGEERAKGNILERFSAQQFPDLHSELNLSSLELGDSALYFCASSVGQVNTEAFFGQGTRLTVV.